The present entry profiles one T cell receptor (beta chain) with its context. The antigen is unknown. With 4 bases clipped from V and 4 bases from J, the junction kept 7 bases outside the gene matches. Germline CDR1 KGHDR, CDR2 SFDVKD. This CDR3 is built from 15 residues. Using unique molecular identifiers, the investigators prepared the TCRbeta library. Via MiXCR, TCRdb re-called the PCR reads, giving one row per CDR3 protein. The table has about a million distinct CDR3 sequences, around 30% seen once. This entry comes from a study of T-cell reconstitution after alpha-beta-depleted transplantation in children. Study-level findings and limits: Alpha-beta T cells present about two months after transplant were reported to originate from several hundred expanded graft clones. High day-60 TCRbeta diversity in some patients came from surviving recipient T cells and thymic progenitors.

The specimen comprised PBMCs, mostly from graft donor cells, sampled 360 days after TCRalphabeta/CD19-depleted stem cell transplant. This clonotype was obtained from a boy under two years old who had a stem cell transplant for SCID, so the T cells may come from the graft donor. This chain joins TRBV24-1 and TRBJ1-2; 8 nucleotides match TRBD1. CDR3 sequence: CATSEGQGAVYGYTF. The CDR3 DNA is TGTGCCACCAGTGAGGGCCAGGGGGCCGTCTATGGCTACACCTTC.